The rows below give T cell receptor beta chains drawn from one sample of a study of blood T cell repertoires in COVID-19. Method: immunoSEQ multiplex PCR; TCRdb's copy keeps in-frame clones and lacks some. The table has about 15,000 clones, 85% to 90% seen once. The sequenced sample consisted of peripheral blood. Receptors were obtained from a human donor in a cohort sampled during active COVID-19. Each CDR3 is given without its conserved first and last residue.

CDR3 protein	J gene	V gene
ASSSGGAPNYEQY	TRBJ2-7	TRBV28
ASSFFGDSHT	TRBJ1-2	TRBV5-4
ASRNQGYSNQPQH	TRBJ1-5	TRBV19
AWSVSGDTEAF	TRBJ1-1	TRBV30
ASSLNPAGGGELF	TRBJ2-2	TRBV7-3
ASSPPQSNTEAF	TRBJ1-1	TRBV13
ASSKGSPTTGNQPQH	TRBJ1-5	TRBV28
ASSMMEGSGNTIY	TRBJ1-3	TRBV19
ASSPTAGYEQY	TRBJ2-7	TRBV18
ATGQGTDTQY	TRBJ2-3	TRBV6-5
ASSYSLTDNSPLH	TRBJ1-6	TRBV6-6
ASSFETGGGYT	TRBJ1-2	TRBV7-8
ATPSVRGEETEAF	TRBJ1-1	TRBV24-1
ASSDSSGANVLT	TRBJ2-6	TRBV11-2
SVGQGGNTGELF	TRBJ2-2	TRBV29-1
ASSQDGVTGELF	TRBJ2-2	TRBV3-1/TRBV3-2
ASSEAPDRGS	TRBJ1-2	TRBV2
ASTLGAFEKLF	TRBJ1-4	TRBV12-3/TRBV12-4
ASTGSYTEAF	TRBJ1-1	TRBV19
ASSYGRALFNTEAF	TRBJ1-1	TRBV6-2/TRBV6-3
ASSPALIMGGIGYT	TRBJ1-2	TRBV19
ASSPRGIGQLNTEAF	TRBJ1-1	TRBV18
ASSLLGTSGRARDYEQY	TRBJ2-7	TRBV11-2
ASSPRPDRVLANYGYT	TRBJ1-2	TRBV9
ASSDPGQLGYT	TRBJ1-2	TRBV6-1
ASQGGRAYNEQF	TRBJ2-1	TRBV27
ASSSYPPSGTDTQY	TRBJ2-3	TRBV27
ASRSSGGLGNTIY	TRBJ1-3	TRBV27
AWSTRNEQY	TRBJ2-7	TRBV30
ASSPRQGYSPLH	TRBJ1-6	TRBV6-5
ASSLRSNSYNEQF	TRBJ2-1	TRBV9
ASSFAGQGVNNEQF	TRBJ2-1	TRBV5-1
AWSPFLAGGTDTQY	TRBJ2-3	TRBV30
ASSSRDRDSNEKLF	TRBJ1-4	TRBV11-2
AISESQQGSGNTIY	TRBJ1-3	TRBV10-3
ASSEGWDEKLF	TRBJ1-4	TRBV25-1